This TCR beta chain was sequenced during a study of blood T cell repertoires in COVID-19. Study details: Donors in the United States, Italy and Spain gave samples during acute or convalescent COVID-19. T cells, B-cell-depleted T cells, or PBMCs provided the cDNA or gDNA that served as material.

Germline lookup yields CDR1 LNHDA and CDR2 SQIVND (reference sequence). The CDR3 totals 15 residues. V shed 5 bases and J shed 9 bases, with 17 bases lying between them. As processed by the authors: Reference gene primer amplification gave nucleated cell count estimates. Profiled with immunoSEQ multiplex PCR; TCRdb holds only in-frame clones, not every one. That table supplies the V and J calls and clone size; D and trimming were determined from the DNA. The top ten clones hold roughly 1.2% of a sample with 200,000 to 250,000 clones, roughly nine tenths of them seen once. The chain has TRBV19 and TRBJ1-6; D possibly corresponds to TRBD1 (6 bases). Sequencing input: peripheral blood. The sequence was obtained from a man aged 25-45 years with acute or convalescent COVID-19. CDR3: CASSPRLGAPSPLHF. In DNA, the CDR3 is TGTGCCAGTAGTCCCCGTTTGGGGGCCCCTTCACCCCTCCACTTT.